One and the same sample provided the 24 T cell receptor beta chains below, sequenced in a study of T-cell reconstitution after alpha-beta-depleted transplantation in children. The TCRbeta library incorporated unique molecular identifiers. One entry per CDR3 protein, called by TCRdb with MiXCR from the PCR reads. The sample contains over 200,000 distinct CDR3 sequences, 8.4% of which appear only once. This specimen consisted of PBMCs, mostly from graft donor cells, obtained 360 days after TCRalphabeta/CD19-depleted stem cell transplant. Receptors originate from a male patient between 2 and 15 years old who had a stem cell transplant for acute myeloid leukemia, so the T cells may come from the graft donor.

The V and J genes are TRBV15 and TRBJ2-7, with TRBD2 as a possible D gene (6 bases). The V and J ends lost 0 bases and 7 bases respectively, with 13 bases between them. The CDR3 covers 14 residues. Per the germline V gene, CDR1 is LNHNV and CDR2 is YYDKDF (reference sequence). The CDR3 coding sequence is TGTGCCACCAGCAGAGATCGGGGGTTGAGGGAGCAGTACGTC. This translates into CATSRDRGLREQYV.

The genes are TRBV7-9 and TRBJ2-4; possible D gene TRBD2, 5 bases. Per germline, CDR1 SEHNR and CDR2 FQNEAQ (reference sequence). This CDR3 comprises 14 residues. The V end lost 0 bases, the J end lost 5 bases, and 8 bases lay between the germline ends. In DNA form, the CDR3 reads TGTGCCAGCAGCTTAGCGAGGGCAGAAAACATTCAGTACTTC. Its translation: CASSLARAENIQYF. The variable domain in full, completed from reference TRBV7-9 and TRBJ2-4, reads DTGVSQNPRHKITKRGQNVTFRCDPISEHNRLYWYRQTLGQGPEFLTYFQNEAQLEKSRLLSDRFSAERPKGSFSTLEIQRTEQGDSAMYLCASSLARAENIQYFGAGTRLSVL.

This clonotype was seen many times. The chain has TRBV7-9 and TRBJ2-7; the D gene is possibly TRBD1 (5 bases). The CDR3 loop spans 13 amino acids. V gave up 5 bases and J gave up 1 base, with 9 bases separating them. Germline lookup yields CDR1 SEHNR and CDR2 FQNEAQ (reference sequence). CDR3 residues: CASSARESYEQYV. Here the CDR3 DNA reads TGTGCCAGCAGCGCCAGGGAATCCTACGAGCAGTACGTC.

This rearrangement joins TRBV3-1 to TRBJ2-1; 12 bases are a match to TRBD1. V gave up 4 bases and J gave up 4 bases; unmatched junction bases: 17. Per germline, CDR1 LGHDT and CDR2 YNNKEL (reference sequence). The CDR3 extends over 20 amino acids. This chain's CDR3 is CASSPTPGQGAHGVYNEQFF. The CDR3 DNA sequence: TGTGCCAGCAGCCCCACCCCGGGACAGGGGGCTCACGGGGTTTACAATGAGCAGTTCTTC.

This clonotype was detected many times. This CDR3 reads CSGVGLTTINEQFF. CDR3 DNA sequence: TGCAGCGGCGTGGGACTAACCACTATAAATGAGCAGTTCTTC. The rearrangement links TRBV29-1 to TRBJ2-1, with 7 bases matching TRBD2. CDR3 size: 14 residues. Trimming took 7 bases from V and 7 from J; bases not matched to a gene: 13. CDR1 is SQVTM, CDR2 ANQGSEA, per germline.

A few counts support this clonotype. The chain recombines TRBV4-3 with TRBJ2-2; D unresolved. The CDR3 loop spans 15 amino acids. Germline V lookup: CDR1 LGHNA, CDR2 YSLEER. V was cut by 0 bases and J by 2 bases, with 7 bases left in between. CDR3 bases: TGCGCCAGCAGCCAAGATTTTGGCAACACCGGGGAGCTGTTTTTT. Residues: CASSQDFGNTGELFF.

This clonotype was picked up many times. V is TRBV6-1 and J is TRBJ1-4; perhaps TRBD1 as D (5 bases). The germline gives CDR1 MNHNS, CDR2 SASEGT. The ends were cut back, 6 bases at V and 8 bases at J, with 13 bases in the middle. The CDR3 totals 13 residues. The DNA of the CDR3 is TGTGCCAGCAGACCCAGGGTGGGCGAAAAACTGTTTTTT. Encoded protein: CASRPRVGEKLFF.

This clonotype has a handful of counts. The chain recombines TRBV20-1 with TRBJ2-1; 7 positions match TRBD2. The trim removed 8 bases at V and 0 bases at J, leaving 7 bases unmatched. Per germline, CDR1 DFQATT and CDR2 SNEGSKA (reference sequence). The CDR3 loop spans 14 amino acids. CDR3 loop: CSPSRGISYNEQFF. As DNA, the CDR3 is TGCAGTCCCTCGCGGGGGATCTCCTACAATGAGCAGTTCTTC.

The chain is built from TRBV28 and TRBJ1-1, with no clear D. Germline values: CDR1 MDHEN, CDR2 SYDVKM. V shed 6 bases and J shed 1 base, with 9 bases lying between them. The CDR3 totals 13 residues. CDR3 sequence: CASRVPTNTEAFF. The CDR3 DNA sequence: TGTGCCAGCAGGGTGCCTACGAACACTGAAGCTTTCTTT.

In nucleotides, the CDR3 is TGTGCCAGCAGTTACTCGAAGCGGGCAGGAGAAACGAACACCGGGGAGCTGTTTTTT. This gives the protein CASSYSKRAGETNTGELFF. The chain is built from TRBV6-5 and TRBJ2-2, with D possibly being TRBD2 (6 bases). V lost 0 bases and J lost 0, with 17 bases in between. CDR1 and CDR2 (germline): MNHEY, SVGAGI. The CDR3 covers 19 residues.

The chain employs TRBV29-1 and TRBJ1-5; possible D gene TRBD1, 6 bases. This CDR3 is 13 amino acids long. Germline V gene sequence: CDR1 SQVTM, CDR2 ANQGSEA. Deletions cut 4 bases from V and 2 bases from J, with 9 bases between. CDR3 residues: CSVGGPRNQPQHF. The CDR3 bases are TGCAGCGTTGGGGGGCCGCGCAATCAGCCCCAGCATTTT.

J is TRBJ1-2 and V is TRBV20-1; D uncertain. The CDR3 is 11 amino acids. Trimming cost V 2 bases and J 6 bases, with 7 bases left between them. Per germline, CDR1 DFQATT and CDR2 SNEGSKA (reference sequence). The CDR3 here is CSARYIDGYTF. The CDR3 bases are TGCAGTGCTAGATACATTGATGGCTACACCTTC.

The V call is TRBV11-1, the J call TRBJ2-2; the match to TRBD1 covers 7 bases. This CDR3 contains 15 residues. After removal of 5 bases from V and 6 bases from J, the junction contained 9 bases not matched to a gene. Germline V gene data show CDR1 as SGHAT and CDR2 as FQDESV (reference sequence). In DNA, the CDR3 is TGTGCCAGCAGCGTCGACAGGGTAAAAGCCGGGGAGCTGTTTTTT. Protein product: CASSVDRVKAGELFF.

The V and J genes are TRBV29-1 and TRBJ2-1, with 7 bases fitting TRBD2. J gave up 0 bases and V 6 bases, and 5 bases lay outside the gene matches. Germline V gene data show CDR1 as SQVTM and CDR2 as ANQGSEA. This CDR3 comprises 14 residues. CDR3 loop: CSVRAGSSYNEQFF. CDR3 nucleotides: TGCAGCGTAAGAGCGGGAAGCTCCTACAATGAGCAGTTCTTC.

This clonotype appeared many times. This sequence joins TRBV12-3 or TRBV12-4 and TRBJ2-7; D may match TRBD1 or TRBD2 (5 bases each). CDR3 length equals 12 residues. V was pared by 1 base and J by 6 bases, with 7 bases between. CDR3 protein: CASSLVGREQYV. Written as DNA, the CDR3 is TGTGCCAGCAGTTTAGTGGGACGCGAGCAGTACGTC.

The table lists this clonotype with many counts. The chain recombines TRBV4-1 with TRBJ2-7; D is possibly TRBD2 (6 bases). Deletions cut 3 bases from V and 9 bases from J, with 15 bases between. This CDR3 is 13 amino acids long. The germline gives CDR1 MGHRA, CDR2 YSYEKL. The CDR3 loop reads CASSQLLAATQYV. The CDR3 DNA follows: TGCGCCAGCAGCCAGCTTTTAGCGGCAACGCAGTACGTC.

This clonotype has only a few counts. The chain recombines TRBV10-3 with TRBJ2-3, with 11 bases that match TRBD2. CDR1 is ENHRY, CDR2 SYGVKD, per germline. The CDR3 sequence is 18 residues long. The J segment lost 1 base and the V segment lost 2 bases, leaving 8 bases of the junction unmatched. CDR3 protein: CAISEPPGLAAGTDTQYF. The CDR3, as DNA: TGTGCCATCAGTGAGCCGCCGGGACTAGCGGCGGGCACAGATACGCAGTATTTT.

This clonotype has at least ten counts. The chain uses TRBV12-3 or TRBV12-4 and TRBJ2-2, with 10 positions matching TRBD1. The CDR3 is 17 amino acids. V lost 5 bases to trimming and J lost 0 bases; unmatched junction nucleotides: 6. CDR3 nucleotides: TGTGCCAGCAGTAGACCCGGACAGGGGGCGAACACCGGGGAGCTGTTTTTT. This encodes CASSRPGQGANTGELFF.

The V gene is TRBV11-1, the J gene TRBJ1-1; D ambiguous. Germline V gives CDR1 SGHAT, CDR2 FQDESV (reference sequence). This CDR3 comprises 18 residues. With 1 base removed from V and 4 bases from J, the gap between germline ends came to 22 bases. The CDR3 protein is CASSLGPPGDLRGTEAFF. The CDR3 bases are TGTGCCAGCAGCTTAGGGCCCCCCGGTGACCTACGGGGCACTGAAGCTTTCTTT.

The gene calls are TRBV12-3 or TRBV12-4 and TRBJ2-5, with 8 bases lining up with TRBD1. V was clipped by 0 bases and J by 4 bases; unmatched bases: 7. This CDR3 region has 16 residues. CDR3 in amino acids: CASSLAPDRARETQYF. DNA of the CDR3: TGTGCCAGCAGTTTAGCGCCGGACAGGGCGCGAGAGACCCAGTACTTC.

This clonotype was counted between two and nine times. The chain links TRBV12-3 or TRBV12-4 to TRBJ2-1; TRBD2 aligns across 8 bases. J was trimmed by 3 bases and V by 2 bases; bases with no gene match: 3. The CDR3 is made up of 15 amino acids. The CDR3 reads CASSLSAGDYNEQFF. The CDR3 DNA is TGTGCCAGCAGTTTATCAGCGGGGGACTACAATGAGCAGTTCTTC.

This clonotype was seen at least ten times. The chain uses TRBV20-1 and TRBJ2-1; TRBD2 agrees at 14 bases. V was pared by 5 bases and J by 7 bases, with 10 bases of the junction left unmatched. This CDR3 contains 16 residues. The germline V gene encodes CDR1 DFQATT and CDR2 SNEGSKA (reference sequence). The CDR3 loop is CSARRLAGGWSNEQFF. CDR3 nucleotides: TGCAGTGCTCGCAGACTAGCGGGAGGGTGGAGTAATGAGCAGTTCTTC.

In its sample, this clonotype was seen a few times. The CDR3 coding sequence is TGTGCCAGCAGCCAAGGGGGCAGGGGGGCCTACGAGCAGTACTTC. It codes for CASSQGGRGAYEQYF. V gene TRBV7-8 combines with J gene TRBJ2-7, with D possibly matching TRBD1 (7 bases). The CDR3 covers 15 residues. Trimming shortened V by 5 bases and J by 2 bases, and 16 bases separated the two germline ends. Germline values: CDR1 SGHVS, CDR2 FQNEAQ.

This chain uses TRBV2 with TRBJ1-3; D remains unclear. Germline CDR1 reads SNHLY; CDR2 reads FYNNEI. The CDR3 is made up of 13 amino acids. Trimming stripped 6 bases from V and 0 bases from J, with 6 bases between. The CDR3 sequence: CASRVASGNTIYF. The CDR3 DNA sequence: TGTGCCAGCAGGGTTGCCTCTGGAAACACCATATATTTT.